This TCR beta chain derives from a study of shared clonotypes between healthy human individuals. Overall study results and limits: Non-shared clonotypes were found to have lower generation probabilities than the clonotypes that were shared by all four of the sorted-subset donors.

In germline, CDR1 is ENHRY, CDR2 SYGVKD. The CDR3 contains 13 residues. V shed 2 bases and J shed 6 bases, with 8 bases lying between them. About this clone itself: The antigen is unknown. The same CDR3 is also encoded by other DNA sequences in this sample.

Original handling: ImmunoSEQ gave junction-only sequences without quality scores, so filtering differed. Libraries were prepared by immunoSEQ multiplex PCR; TCRdb keeps only in-frame clonotypes and omits some of them. V and J calls and clone size are those listed in that table; D and trimming were worked out from the DNA. Of 2.5 million or so clones listed, more than 80% were seen once; the top ten hold around 0.15%. Adult Caucasians living in Nashville, Tennessee made up all of the donors. Subsets obtained from CD4+ cells comprised CD45RA+ naive and CD45RA-negative memory cells. This TCR was sampled from a man in his late teens or twenties in good health. The chain joins TRBV10-3 to TRBJ1-5; possible D gene TRBD1, 5 bases. The specimen was naive CD4+ T cells sorted from blood. Subset here: CD45RA+ positively selected. CDR3: CAISETDSQPQHF. For the CDR3, the DNA is TGTGCCATCAGTGAGACCGACAGTCAGCCCCAGCATTTT.